A single sample gave rise to the 9 T cell receptor beta chains below, sequenced in a study of blood T cells in healthy people across ages. Using a J-beta primer mix together with a sample-barcoded 5' primer, a second PCR was run for 7 to 11 cycles. TCRdb analysed the 5' RACE reads with MiXCR anew, one entry per CDR3 protein. This table holds a few hundred thousand distinct CDR3 sequences, about 29% found once. These records were also assigned to another study, of T cells of mothers and their children.

The sample was blood. These receptors were collected from a boy aged 2 to 9 in good health.

This clonotype was counted between two and nine times. The rearrangement joins TRBV4-3 to TRBJ2-7; unclear D gene. Looked up from germline, CDR1 is LGHNA and CDR2 is YSLEER. The germline V and J ends were trimmed by 0 bases and 0 bases, with 12 bases remaining between them. The CDR3 totals 16 residues. In nucleotides, the CDR3 is TGCGCCAGCAGCCAAGATTTCCCGGCTAGCTCCTACGAGCAGTACTTC. Amino acid sequence: CASSQDFPASSYEQYF.

This chain joins TRBV11-2 and TRBJ1-1; 12 bases are shared with TRBD1. The CDR3 totals 18 residues. Looked up from germline, CDR1 is SGHAT and CDR2 is FQNNGV. Losses at the gene ends were 1 base for V and 4 bases for J; bases not matched to a gene: 10. The CDR3 coding sequence is TGTGCCAGCAGCTTAGTGGTGGGGGACAGGGGGCGTCGCACTGAAGCTTTCTTT. Translation gives CASSLVVGDRGRRTEAFF.

This clonotype was counted only a few times. The chain combines TRBV20-1 with TRBJ2-7; 7 nucleotides agree with TRBD2. The CDR3 is made up of 16 amino acids. Germline CDR1 reads DFQATT; CDR2 reads SNEGSKA (reference sequence). Germline trimming cut 1 base from V and 4 bases from J; bases unmatched to any gene: 13. The CDR3 loop reads CSARGGGAEKKYEQYF. The CDR3, as DNA: TGCAGTGCTAGAGGGGGAGGGGCGGAAAAAAAGTACGAGCAGTACTTC.

The chain has TRBV4-3 and TRBJ2-1; 9 nucleotides align to TRBD1. The V segment lost 3 bases and the J segment 4 bases; nucleotides outside the gene matches: 10. In germline, CDR1 is LGHNA, CDR2 YSLEER. CDR3 size: 17 residues. In nucleotides, the CDR3 is TGCGCCAGCAGCCACCCCCCTGGGACAGGGAAGTACAATGAGCAGTTCTTC. Translation: CASSHPPGTGKYNEQFF.

The chain carries TRBV20-1 and TRBJ2-5, with TRBD1 as a possible D gene (5 bases). The last part of the DNA fits TRBJ2-1 better; the J call may be wrong. The CDR3 loop spans 17 amino acids. Germline V gene data show CDR1 as DFQATT and CDR2 as SNEGSKA (reference sequence). As DNA, the CDR3 is TGCAGTGCTAGGATGACTCATCTAAGGGGTTCCCACAGTGAGCAGTTCTTC. Translating gives CSARMTHLRGSHSEQFF.

Concerning this clonotype itself: This is likely a read error, given that the CDR3 carries no conserved phenylalanine or tryptophan at its end. The J gene is TRBJ1-1, the V gene TRBV5-1; D may be TRBD1 (6 bases). The CDR3 sequence is 14 residues long. Trimming removed 7 bases at V and 1 base at J, with 14 bases between. CDR1 and CDR2 from the germline V gene are SGHRS and YFSETQ. The CDR3 protein is CASSNGQPNTEAFS. CDR3 in DNA: TGCGCCAGCTCAAACGGACAGCCGAACACTGAAGCTTTCTCT.

This clonotype was found a few times. The chain combines TRBV7-3 with TRBJ2-3; possible D gene TRBD1, 5 bases. The CDR3 is made up of 16 amino acids. Germline V gene sequence: CDR1 SGHTA, CDR2 FQGTGA. Trimming took off 5 bases at V and 2 bases at J, with 17 bases between the two ends. The CDR3 bases are TGTGCCAGCAGCGACCCGGACAAGGAGTCCACAGATACGCAGTATTTT. It specifies CASSDPDKESTDTQYF.

This clonotype occurred a few times. The chain recombines TRBV27 with TRBJ1-1; D not resolved. This CDR3 is 14 amino acids long. V dropped 6 bases and J dropped 0 bases, with 11 bases sitting between them. The germline V gene encodes CDR1 MNHEY and CDR2 SMNVEV (reference sequence). CDR3 amino acids: CASSHGLLNTEAFF. The DNA for the CDR3 is TGTGCCAGCAGCCATGGGCTGCTGAACACTGAAGCTTTCTTT.

CDR3 residues: CASTTQEKLFF. The CDR3 nucleotides read TGTGCCAGCACCACTCAGGAAAAACTGTTTTTT. The J gene is TRBJ1-4, the V gene TRBV9; D unresolved. In germline, CDR1 is SGDLS, CDR2 YYNGEE. This CDR3 spans 11 amino acids. Trimming stripped 6 bases from V and 8 bases from J, with 8 bases between. The full variable domain, completed using reference TRBV9 and TRBJ1-4, is DSGVTQTPKHLITATGQRVTLRCSPRSGDLSVYWYQQSLDQGLQFLIQYYNGEERAKGNILERFSAQQFPDLHSELNLSSLELGDSALYFCASTTQEKLFFGSGTQLSVL.